Listed below are T cell receptor beta chains from one sample, sequenced in a study of blood T cell repertoires in COVID-19. Produced via immunoSEQ multiplex PCR; TCRdb's table is partial and in-frame only. Among around 130,000 clones listed, approximately 80% were seen once. Material for sequencing was peripheral blood. Receptors originate from an older woman with acute or convalescent COVID-19. Both conserved end residues are part of each CDR3. Rows may omit the clone size; those that give it use once, few, many or a size class.

V: TRBV3-1/TRBV3-2
J: TRBJ2-7
length: 15
size: NA
CDR3: CASSQEGADSYEQYF

V: TRBV7-2
J: TRBJ1-4
length: 15
size: NA
CDR3: CASSPGQSFNEKLFF

V: TRBV7-2
J: TRBJ1-1
length: 14
size: NA
CDR3: CASSLGIPGTEAFF

V: TRBV5-5
J: TRBJ1-4
length: 15
size: NA
CDR3: CASSLDGGGVEKLFF

V: TRBV29-1
J: TRBJ1-1
length: 13
size: NA
CDR3: CSVHRDRSAEAFF

V: TRBV3-1/TRBV3-2
J: TRBJ1-5
length: 14
size: NA
CDR3: CASSPGQGNQPQHF

V: TRBV25-1
J: TRBJ1-2
length: 14
size: NA
CDR3: CASSPHRAGYGYTF

V: TRBV30
J: TRBJ1-4
length: 17
size: NA
CDR3: CAWSGWDTFSTNEKLFF

V: TRBV19
J: TRBJ1-2
length: 14
size: NA
CDR3: CATQSRGSSYGYTF

V: TRBV18
J: TRBJ1-4
length: 13
size: NA
CDR3: CASSSNLNEKLFF

V: TRBV7-2
J: TRBJ1-5
length: 15
size: NA
CDR3: CASSWTGKLNQPQHF

V: TRBV30
J: TRBJ1-6
length: 15
size: few
CDR3: CAWRRKQGNNSPLHF

V: TRBV27
J: TRBJ2-7
length: 16
size: NA
CDR3: CASTQRGRQGNYEQYF

V: TRBV7-2
J: TRBJ2-1
length: 13
size: NA
CDR3: CASSGSSYNEQFF

V: TRBV2
J: TRBJ1-6
length: 14
size: NA
CDR3: CASNKGRLGGPLHF

V: TRBV6-5
J: TRBJ1-1
length: 12
size: NA
CDR3: CASSYSGRSWFF

V: TRBV6-5
J: TRBJ1-6
length: 13
size: NA
CDR3: CASSSFSNSPLHF

V: TRBV19
J: TRBJ2-5
length: 13
size: few
CDR3: CATGGGAGETQYF

V: TRBV5-8
J: TRBJ2-1
length: 13
size: NA
CDR3: CASSHERDNEQFF

V: TRBV19
J: TRBJ1-1
length: 13
size: NA
CDR3: CASSIAWSPEAFF

V: TRBV18
J: TRBJ1-5
length: 15
size: NA
CDR3: CASSPPGGAGQPQHF

V: TRBV24-1
J: TRBJ2-2
length: 13
size: NA
CDR3: CATSDLGGGELFF

V: TRBV7-3
J: TRBJ1-3
length: 23
size: NA
CDR3: CASSLTTPERTAILWISGNTIYF

V: TRBV27
J: TRBJ1-2
length: 15
size: NA
CDR3: CASSFSSGRGGGYTF

V: TRBV10-1
J: TRBJ1-6
length: 14
size: NA
CDR3: CASSESLWNSPLHF

V: TRBV24-1
J: TRBJ2-1
length: 15
size: NA
CDR3: CATSGAGTAENEQFF

V: TRBV30
J: TRBJ2-1
length: 13
size: NA
CDR3: CAWSAQGGAEQFF

V: TRBV15
J: TRBJ1-2
length: 16
size: NA
CDR3: CATSYGGGQANYGYTF

V: TRBV4-1
J: TRBJ2-1
length: 13
size: once
CDR3: CASSHQNYNEQFF

V: TRBV5-4
J: TRBJ2-1
length: 15
size: NA
CDR3: CASSLETGPDNEQFF

V: TRBV5-6
J: TRBJ1-2
length: 14
size: NA
CDR3: CASSLVGELYGYTF

V: TRBV18
J: TRBJ1-2
length: 12
size: few
CDR3: CASSPDSYGYTF

V: TRBV13
J: TRBJ1-1
length: 12
size: NA
CDR3: CASSLTGGEAFF

V: TRBV7-9
J: TRBJ1-2
length: 14
size: NA
CDR3: CASSLSGVNYGYTF

V: TRBV20-1
J: TRBJ1-5
length: 17
size: NA
CDR3: CSASKGRGVVLGQPQHF

V: TRBV11-2
J: TRBJ1-1
length: 14
size: NA
CDR3: CASSLDGVATEAFF

V: TRBV5-1
J: TRBJ2-3
length: 16
size: NA
CDR3: CASSVAGTTLTDTQYF

V: TRBV29-1
J: TRBJ1-1
length: 14
size: NA
CDR3: CSAQPNRGNTEAFF

V: TRBV18
J: TRBJ1-4
length: 14
size: NA
CDR3: CASSPLGQGEKLFF

V: TRBV19
J: TRBJ2-1
length: 14
size: NA
CDR3: CASSRGTSHNEQFF

V: TRBV30
J: TRBJ1-3
length: 16
size: once
CDR3: CAWIPRAGWAGNTIYF

V: TRBV24-1
J: TRBJ2-1
length: 17
size: NA
CDR3: CATSGVNKGDSYNEQFF

V: TRBV5-1
J: TRBJ1-4
length: 16
size: NA
CDR3: CASSLAGSGGDEKLFF

V: TRBV5-1
J: TRBJ2-3
length: 14
size: NA
CDR3: CASSLGLASDTQYF